Each of the 14 T cell receptor beta chains below was sequenced from the same sample in a study of T cells in Graves' hyperthyroidism and ophthalmopathy (dated by TCRdb to about 2019). Library preparation employed multiplex PCR. The sample was run on an Illumina HiSeq 2000. The TCR beta CDR3 regions were amplified from the RNA transcripts. For the first round of RT-PCR on the TCR CDR3, the HTBI primer set was used together with the Qiagen OneStep RT-PCR kit. TCRdb redid the processing of the public reads, applying fastp at Q25 and MiXCR, and retained in-frame beta chains. One record per CDR3 amino acid sequence lists the most common genes and DNA. In all, the sample holds fewer than 750,000 distinct CDR3 sequences, and approximately 14% of those were seen once. Under 15% of the sample lies in the top ten. The source material was blood. The source of these receptors is a woman between 50 and 59 years old with Graves' ophthalmopathy.

This clonotype was found many times. The gene calls are TRBV28 and TRBJ2-3; tentative D call: TRBD2 (6 bases). Germline CDR1 MDHEN, CDR2 SYDVKM. V lost 4 bases to trimming and J lost 5 bases, with 10 bases between them. There are 13 residues in the CDR3. Here the CDR3 reads CASSSGLQDTQYF. CDR3 nucleotide sequence: TGTGCCAGCAGTTCGGGACTGCAAGATACGCAGTATTTT.

This clonotype has a count of ten or more. The V and J genes are TRBV3-1 and TRBJ2-7, with 7 bases lining up with TRBD2. CDR1 is LGHDT and CDR2 is YNNKEL in the germline V gene (reference sequence). Trimming cost V 1 base and J 3 bases; bases outside gene matches: 3. The CDR3 has 14 residues. CDR3 DNA: TGTGCCAGCAGCCAAGCGGGACTACACTACGAGCAGTACTTC. Translated, it gives CASSQAGLHYEQYF.

In its sample, this clonotype was seen many times. The chain joins TRBV6-2 or TRBV6-3 to TRBJ2-7; 14 bases align to TRBD2. In germline, CDR1 is MNHEY, CDR2 SVGEGT. This CDR3 has 17 residues. Germline trimming cut 2 bases from V and 3 bases from J; bases unmatched to any gene: 6. The CDR3 sequence is CASSYALGTSGSYEQYF. CDR3 in DNA: TGTGCCAGCAGTTACGCCTTAGGGACTAGCGGGAGCTACGAGCAGTACTTC.

The table lists this clonotype with a few counts. This may come from a read error, since a much larger clone is one base off. This chain connects TRBV20-1 to TRBJ2-1, with a weak D call TRBD2 (6 bases). Germline CDR1 is DFQATT and CDR2 is SNEGSKA (reference sequence). CDR3 size: 14 residues. V lost 5 bases and J 2 bases, leaving 13 bases between the germline ends. The CDR3 protein is CSAPSGFPYNEQFF. CDR3 coding DNA: TGCAGTGCTCCCAGCGGGTTCCCCTACAATGAGCAGTTCTTC.

Many counts were recorded for this clonotype. The V and J genes are TRBV11-2 and TRBJ2-2; 9 bases are a match to TRBD2. From germline, CDR1 is SGHAT and CDR2 FQNNGV. This CDR3 has 22 amino acids. With V trimmed by 0 bases and J by 1 base, 18 bases remained unmatched. The CDR3 region has the DNA TGTGCCAGCAGCTTAGAGGGCCCCGATCTAGCGGGGAGTAGGTGGAACACCGGGGAGCTGTTTTTT. Amino acids: CASSLEGPDLAGSRWNTGELFF.

This clonotype was observed many times. This chain joins TRBV6-2 or TRBV6-3 and TRBJ2-1; TRBD1 agrees at 7 bases. Germline V gene sequence: CDR1 MNHEY, CDR2 SVGEGT. The CDR3 is 16 amino acids. V dropped 1 base and J dropped 4; count of bases not matched to a gene: 7. CDR3 coding DNA: TGTGCCAGCAGTTACTACGACAGGGAATTTTACAATGAGCAGTTCTTC. Protein: CASSYYDREFYNEQFF.

This clonotype was observed at least ten times. The chain combines TRBV7-9 with TRBJ1-1, with D unresolved. Germline V lookup: CDR1 SEHNR, CDR2 FQNEAQ (reference sequence). V lost 4 bases and J 8 bases, leaving 38 bases between the germline ends. The length of the CDR3 is 21 residues. The CDR3 DNA sequence: TGTGCCAGCAGCTCGCCGCCGTACAGTGTTGAGGAGAACGTGAGATTCAGAGAAGCTTTCTTT. It specifies CASSSPPYSVEENVRFREAFF.

In this sample, this clonotype turned up many times. The chain employs TRBV7-9 and TRBJ2-1; 7 nucleotides align to TRBD2. There are 15 residues in the CDR3. Germline assignment: CDR1 SEHNR and CDR2 FQNEAQ (reference sequence). J was trimmed by 6 bases and V by 3 bases; bases with no gene match: 8. Written as DNA, the CDR3 is TGTGCCAGCAGCTTTTTGCCGCGGGAGATCAATGAGCAGTTCTTC. This gives the protein CASSFLPREINEQFF.

This chain uses TRBV27 with TRBJ2-4; D remains unclear. V shed 0 bases and J shed 3 bases, with 6 bases lying between them. The CDR3 has 14 amino acids. Germline lookup yields CDR1 MNHEY and CDR2 SMNVEV (reference sequence). The CDR3 coding sequence is TGTGCCAGCAGTTTATCTCTTAACAAAAACATTCAGTACTTC. Its protein product is CASSLSLNKNIQYF.

The sample holds a few counts of this clonotype. This rearrangement joins TRBV6-5 to TRBJ2-7; TRBD2 might be the D (6 bases). Trimming stripped 1 base from V and 9 bases from J, with 10 bases between. Per germline, CDR1 MNHEY and CDR2 SVGAGI. The CDR3 is made up of 12 amino acids. This CDR3 is CASSYYGGAQYF. The CDR3 nucleotides are TGTGCCAGCAGTTACTATGGCGGGGCGCAGTACTTC.

In its sample, this clonotype was seen many times. This chain connects TRBV20-1 to TRBJ2-3; TRBD2 agrees at 10 bases. The CDR3 sequence is 16 residues long. V lost 0 bases to trimming and J lost 1 base; unmatched junction nucleotides: 4. The germline V gene has CDR1 DFQATT and CDR2 SNEGSKA (reference sequence). CDR3 sequence: CSARDGGLAGTDTQYF. The DNA of the CDR3 is TGCAGTGCTAGAGATGGAGGACTAGCGGGCACAGATACGCAGTATTTT.

This clonotype was picked up many times. V and J are TRBV20-1 and TRBJ2-7, with 7 bases matching TRBD2. Per the germline V gene, CDR1 is DFQATT and CDR2 is SNEGSKA (reference sequence). Trimming removed 4 bases from V and 5 bases from J; junction bases left unmatched: 11. This CDR3 region has 14 residues. DNA for the CDR3: TGCAGTGCTACCTCGCCTTTAGCGGGTGACGAGCAGTACTTC. Translated, it gives CSATSPLAGDEQYF.

Many counts were recorded for this clonotype. The chain joins TRBV5-6 to TRBJ1-5; D uncertain. V shed 4 bases and J shed 4 bases, with 9 bases lying between them. The CDR3 length is 13 residues. Germline V lookup: CDR1 SGHDT, CDR2 YYEEEE. The CDR3 bases are TGTGCCAGCAGCCCCGGCCCAAATCAGCCCCAGCATTTT. It codes for CASSPGPNQPQHF.

This clonotype was seen a handful of times. The genes are TRBV28 and TRBJ1-3; 7 bases are a match to TRBD1. Germline V lookup: CDR1 MDHEN, CDR2 SYDVKM. Trimming at V came to 3 bases and at J to 4 bases, leaving 6 bases not matched to a gene. CDR3 length: 15 residues. The CDR3 region has the DNA TGTGCCAGCAGTTTGCCACAGGGGAAAGGAAACACCATATATTTT. It specifies CASSLPQGKGNTIYF.